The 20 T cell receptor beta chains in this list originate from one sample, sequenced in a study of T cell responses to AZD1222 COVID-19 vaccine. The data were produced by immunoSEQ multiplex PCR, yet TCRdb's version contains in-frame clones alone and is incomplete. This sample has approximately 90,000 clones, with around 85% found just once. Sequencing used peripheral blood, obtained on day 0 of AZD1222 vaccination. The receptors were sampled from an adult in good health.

Written as DNA, the CDR3 is TGTGCCAGCAGCTCCCTAGCGGGAGGGACCGGCGGGGAGCTGTTTTTT. Its translation: CASSSLAGGTGGELFF. This rearrangement joins TRBV7-3 to TRBJ2-2, with 12 nucleotides matching TRBD2. This CDR3 has 16 residues. Germline V CDR1 and CDR2: SGHTA, FQGTGA. J lost 7 bases, V lost 4 bases, and 7 bases had no gene match.

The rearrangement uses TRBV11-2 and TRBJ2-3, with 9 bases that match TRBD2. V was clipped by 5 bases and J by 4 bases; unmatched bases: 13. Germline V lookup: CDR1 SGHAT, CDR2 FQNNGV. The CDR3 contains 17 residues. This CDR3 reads CASSPFLAGGRADTQYF. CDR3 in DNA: TGTGCCAGCAGCCCCTTTTTGGCGGGAGGGCGGGCAGATACGCAGTATTTT.

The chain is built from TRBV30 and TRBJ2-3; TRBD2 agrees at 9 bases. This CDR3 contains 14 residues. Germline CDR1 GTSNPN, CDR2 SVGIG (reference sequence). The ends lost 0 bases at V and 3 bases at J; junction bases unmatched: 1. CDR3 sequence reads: CAWSVGLATDTQYF. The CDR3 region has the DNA TGTGCCTGGAGTGTAGGACTAGCGACAGATACGCAGTATTTT.

CDR3 DNA: TGTGCCAGCGCGGCGGGAGGGCCGGTTACCGGGGAGCTGTTTTTT. This encodes CASAAGGPVTGELFF. The rearrangement joins TRBV7-9 to TRBJ2-2, with 9 bases identical to TRBD2. Germline V gene lookup returns CDR1 SEHNR and CDR2 FQNEAQ (reference sequence). The V and J ends lost 8 bases and 5 bases, in that order; junction bases with no gene match: 9. This CDR3 has 15 residues.

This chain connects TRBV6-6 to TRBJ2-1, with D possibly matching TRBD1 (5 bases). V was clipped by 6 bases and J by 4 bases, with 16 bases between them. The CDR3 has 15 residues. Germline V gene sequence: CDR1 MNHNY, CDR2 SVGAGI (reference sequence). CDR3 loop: CASSPATVEYNEQFF. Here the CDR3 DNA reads TGTGCCAGCAGCCCCGCGACAGTGGAGTACAATGAGCAGTTCTTC.

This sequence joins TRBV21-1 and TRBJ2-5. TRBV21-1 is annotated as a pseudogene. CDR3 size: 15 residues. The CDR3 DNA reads TGTGCCAGCAGCAAAGCAAACCATAACCAAGAGACCCAGTACTTC. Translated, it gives CASSKANHNQETQYF.

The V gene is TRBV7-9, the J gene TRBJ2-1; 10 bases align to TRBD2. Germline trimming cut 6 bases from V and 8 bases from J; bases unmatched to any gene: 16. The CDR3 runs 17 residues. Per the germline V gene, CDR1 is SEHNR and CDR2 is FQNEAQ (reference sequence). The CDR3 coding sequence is TGTGCCAGCAGTCCCGAAAGCGGGGGGGCCAAAAGCGATGAGCAGTTCTTC. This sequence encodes CASSPESGGAKSDEQFF.

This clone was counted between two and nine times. CDR3 residues: CATSRELSGTRSTDTQYF. The CDR3 nucleotides read TGTGCCACCAGCAGAGAGCTGTCCGGGACAAGGAGCACAGATACGCAGTATTTT. J is TRBJ2-3 and V is TRBV15; D is possibly TRBD1 (6 bases). Germline CDR1 and CDR2: LNHNV and YYDKDF (reference sequence). V gave up 0 bases and J gave up 0 bases, with 16 bases separating them. The CDR3 is 18 amino acids.

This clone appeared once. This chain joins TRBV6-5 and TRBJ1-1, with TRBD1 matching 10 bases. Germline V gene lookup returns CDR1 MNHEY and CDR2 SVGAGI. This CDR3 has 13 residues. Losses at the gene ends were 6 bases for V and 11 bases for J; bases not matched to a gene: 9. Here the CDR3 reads CASSPAGGQGAFF. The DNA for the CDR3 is TGTGCCAGCAGCCCGGCCGGGGGACAGGGGGCTTTCTTT.

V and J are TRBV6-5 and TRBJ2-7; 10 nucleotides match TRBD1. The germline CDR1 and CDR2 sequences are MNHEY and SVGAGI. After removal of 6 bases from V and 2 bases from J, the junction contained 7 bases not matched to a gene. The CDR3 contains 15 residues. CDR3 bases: TGTGCCAGCAGATACGGTGACAGGGGGCCCTACGAGCAGTACTTC. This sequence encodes CASRYGDRGPYEQYF.

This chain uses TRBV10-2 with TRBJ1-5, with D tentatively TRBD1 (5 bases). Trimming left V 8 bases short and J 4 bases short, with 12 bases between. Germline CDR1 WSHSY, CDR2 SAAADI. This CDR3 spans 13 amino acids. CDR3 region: CASAMTANQPQHF. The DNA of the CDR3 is TGCGCCAGCGCTATGACAGCTAATCAGCCCCAGCATTTT.

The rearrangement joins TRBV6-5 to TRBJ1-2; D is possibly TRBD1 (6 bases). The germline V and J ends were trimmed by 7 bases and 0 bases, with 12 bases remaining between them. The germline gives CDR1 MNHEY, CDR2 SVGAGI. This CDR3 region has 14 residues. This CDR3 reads CASTPGQTNYGYTF. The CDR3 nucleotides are TGTGCCAGCACCCCAGGACAGACTAACTATGGCTACACCTTC.

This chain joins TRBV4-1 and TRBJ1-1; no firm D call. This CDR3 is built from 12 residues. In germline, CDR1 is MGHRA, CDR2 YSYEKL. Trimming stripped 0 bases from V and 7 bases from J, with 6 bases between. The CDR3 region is CASSQELGEAFF. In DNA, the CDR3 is TGCGCCAGCAGCCAAGAATTGGGTGAAGCTTTCTTT.

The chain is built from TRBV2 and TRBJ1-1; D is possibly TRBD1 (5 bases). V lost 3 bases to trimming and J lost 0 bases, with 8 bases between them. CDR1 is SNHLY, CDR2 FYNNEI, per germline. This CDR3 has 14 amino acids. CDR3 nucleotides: TGTGCCAGCAGTGACGGGGGGGTGAACACTGAAGCTTTCTTT. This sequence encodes CASSDGGVNTEAFF.

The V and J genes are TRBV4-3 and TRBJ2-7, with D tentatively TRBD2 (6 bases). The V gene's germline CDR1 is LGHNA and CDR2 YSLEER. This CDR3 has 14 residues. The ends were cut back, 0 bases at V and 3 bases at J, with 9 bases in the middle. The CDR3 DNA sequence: TGCGCCAGCAGCCAAGACATGACTAGCTACGAGCAGTACTTC. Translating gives CASSQDMTSYEQYF.

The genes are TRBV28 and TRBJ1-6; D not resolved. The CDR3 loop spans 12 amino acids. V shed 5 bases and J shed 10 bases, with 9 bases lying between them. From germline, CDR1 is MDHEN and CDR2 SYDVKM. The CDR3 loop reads CASSVSESPLHF. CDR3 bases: TGTGCCAGCAGTGTATCAGAGTCACCCCTCCACTTT.

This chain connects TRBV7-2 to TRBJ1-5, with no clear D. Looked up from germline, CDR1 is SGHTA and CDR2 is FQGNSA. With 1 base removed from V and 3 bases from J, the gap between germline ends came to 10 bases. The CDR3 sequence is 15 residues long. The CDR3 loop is CASSLGGRINQPQHF. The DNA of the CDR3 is TGTGCCAGCAGCTTAGGAGGTCGGATCAATCAGCCCCAGCATTTT.

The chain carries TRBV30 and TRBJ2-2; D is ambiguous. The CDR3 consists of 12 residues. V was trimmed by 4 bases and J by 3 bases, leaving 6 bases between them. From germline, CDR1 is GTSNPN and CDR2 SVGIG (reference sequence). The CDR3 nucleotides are TGTGCCTGGAACGGATACACCGGGGAGCTGTTTTTT. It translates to CAWNGYTGELFF.

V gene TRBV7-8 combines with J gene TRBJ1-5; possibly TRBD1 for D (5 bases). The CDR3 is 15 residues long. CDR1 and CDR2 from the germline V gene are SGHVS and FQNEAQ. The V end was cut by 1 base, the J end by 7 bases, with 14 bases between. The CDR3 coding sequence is TGTGCCAGCAGCTTAGAGGGCGCAGGGAGGCAGCCCCAGCATTTT. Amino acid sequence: CASSLEGAGRQPQHF. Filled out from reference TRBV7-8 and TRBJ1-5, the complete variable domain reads GAGVSQSPRYKVAKRGQDVALRCDPISGHVSLFWYQQALGQGPEFLTYFQNEAQLDKSGLPSDRFFAERPEGSVSTLKIQRTQQEDSAVYLCASSLEGAGRQPQHFGDGTRLSIL.

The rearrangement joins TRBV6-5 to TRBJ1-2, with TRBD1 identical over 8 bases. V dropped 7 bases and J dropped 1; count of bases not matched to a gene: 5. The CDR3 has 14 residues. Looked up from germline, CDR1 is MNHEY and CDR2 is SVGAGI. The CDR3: CASNLQGGNYGYTF. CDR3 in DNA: TGTGCCAGCAACCTACAGGGGGGTAACTATGGCTACACCTTC.